This entry is about one T cell receptor beta chain. These data belong to a study of shared T cell receptors in the human thymus. Germline V lookup: CDR1 SGHDN, CDR2 FVKESK. The CDR3 totals 16 residues. V lost 5 bases and J lost 4, with 17 bases in between. Generated by immunoSEQ multiplex PCR, the TCRdb table keeps only in-frame clones and is missing some. The sample records 650,000 to 950,000 clones, approximately 85% being singletons. These same data were also listed under a study on human thymus T cells.

J is TRBJ2-2 and V is TRBV14; the D gene is possibly TRBD2 (6 bases). This clonotype originated in a girl under two years old with a congenital heart defect. The sample comprised thymocytes. CDR3 DNA sequence: TGTGCCAGCAGCTGGGGGAGGCCCACGAGCACCGGGGAGCTGTTTTTT. Translating it yields CASSWGRPTSTGELFF. The variable domain in full, with the rest retrieved from reference TRBV14 and TRBJ2-2, is EAGVTQFPSHSVIEKGQTVTLRCDPISGHDNLYWYRRVMGKEIKFLLHFVKESKQDESGMPNNRFLAERTGGTYSTLKVQPAELEDSGVYFCASSWGRPTSTGELFFGEGSRLTVL.